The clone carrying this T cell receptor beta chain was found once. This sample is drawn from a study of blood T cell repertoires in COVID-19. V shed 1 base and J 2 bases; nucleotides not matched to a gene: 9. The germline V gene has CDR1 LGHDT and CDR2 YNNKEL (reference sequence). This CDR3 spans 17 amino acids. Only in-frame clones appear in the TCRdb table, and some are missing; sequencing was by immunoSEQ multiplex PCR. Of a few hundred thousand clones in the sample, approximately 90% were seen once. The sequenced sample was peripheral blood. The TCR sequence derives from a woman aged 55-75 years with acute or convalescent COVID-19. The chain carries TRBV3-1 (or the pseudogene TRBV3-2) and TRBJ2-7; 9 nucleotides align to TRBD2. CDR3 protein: CASSQAGQLAGPYEQYF. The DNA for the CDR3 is TGTGCCAGCAGCCAAGCGGGGCAACTAGCGGGCCCCTACGAGCAGTACTTC.